The TCR beta chain under discussion was sequenced for a study of cytomegalovirus exposure and HLA in healthy donors. Study in general: As released early, the data held about 85 million unique TCRs from HLA-typed donors.

Healthy bone marrow donors made up the donors. V lost 1 base and J lost 2; bases outside the gene matches: 4. This CDR3 has 15 residues. Germline V gene sequence: CDR1 SGDLS, CDR2 YYNGEE. The PCR contained 60 Vbeta and 13 Jbeta primers. In the study's own analysis: An analysis performed later counted roughly 79 million unique TCR beta chains (roughly 9.9 million of them shared). Clones were read by immunoSEQ multiplex PCR, and TCRdb kept only the in-frame ones, dropping some. The D gene and trimming were derived from the DNA, and the V and J assignments and clone size from that table. The sample holds about 100,000 clones, around 73% seen once.

The chain has TRBV9 and TRBJ2-7; 9 nucleotides line up with TRBD2. Source material: PBMCs. This TCR derives from a woman in her 40s in good health and CMV-seronegative. CDR3 residues: CASSVSAGGPYEQYF. The CDR3 DNA is TGTGCCAGCAGCGTATCAGCGGGAGGTCCCTACGAGCAGTACTTC.